The rows below give T cell receptor beta chains drawn from one sample of a study of control samples from healthy donors and cancer patients. The data were produced by immunoSEQ multiplex PCR, yet TCRdb's version contains in-frame clones alone and is incomplete. The sample carries roughly 200,000 clones, about 94% recorded once. Sequencing was carried out using blood. All receptors derive from a man in his fifties in good health. Each CDR3 is given with its conserved first and last residue. D genes are given only for firm matches. Some rows have no size entry. The others give once, few or many, or a class for an expanded clone.

v_gene	len	j_gene	abundance	d_gene	CDR3aa	CDR3nt
TRBV29-1	14	TRBJ1-3	-	-	CSVAVAHSGNTIYF	TGCAGCGTTGCAGTGGCCCACTCTGGAAACACCATATATTTT
TRBV20-1	11	TRBJ1-2	-	-	CSARTPGGYTF	TGCAGTGCTAGGACGCCTGGGGGCTACACCTTC
TRBV6-6	13	TRBJ1-1	-	-	CASSIPANTEAFF	TGTGCCAGCAGTATCCCAGCGAACACTGAAGCTTTCTTT
TRBV11-1	16	TRBJ1-1	-	-	CASSLKGHGEYTEAFF	TGTGCCAGCAGCTTAAAGGGGCACGGCGAGTACACTGAAGCTTTCTTT
TRBV2	15	TRBJ1-6	once	-	CASSDRDWRNSPLHF	TGTGCCAGCAGTGACAGGGACTGGCGTAATTCACCCCTCCACTTT
TRBV2	14	TRBJ1-2	-	TRBD1	CASSEVTGDYGYTF	TGTGCCAGCAGTGAAGTGACAGGGGACTATGGCTACACCTTC
TRBV3-1/TRBV3-2	16	TRBJ1-6	-	TRBD1	CASNLRGGERESPLHF	TGTGCCAGCAACCTCAGGGGGGGTGAAAGGGAATCACCCCTCCACTTT
TRBV7-9	14	TRBJ1-5	-	-	CASSLIGADQPQHF	TGTGCCAGCAGCCTGATCGGGGCCGATCAGCCCCAGCATTTT
TRBV19	15	TRBJ2-1	-	TRBD2	CATKLQRGAYNEQFF	TGTGCCACGAAGCTACAGCGGGGAGCCTACAATGAGCAGTTCTTC
TRBV19	14	TRBJ1-5	-	-	CATKGPGGNQPQHF	TGTGCCACAAAAGGGCCAGGGGGCAATCAGCCCCAGCATTTT
TRBV5-1	16	TRBJ2-3	once	-	CASSRAGTAVGDTQYF	TGCGCCAGCAGCCGAGCGGGTACCGCAGTCGGAGATACGCAGTATTTT
TRBV29-1	13	TRBJ1-5	-	-	CSCREDFTQPQHF	TGCAGCTGCCGGGAGGACTTCACTCAGCCCCAGCATTTT
TRBV5-1	14	TRBJ1-1	-	-	CASSLLGLGTEAFF	TGCGCCAGCAGCCTTTTGGGTCTGGGCACTGAAGCTTTCTTT
TRBV5-4	14	TRBJ2-2	once	-	CASSPVEGTGELFF	TGTGCCAGCAGCCCGGTCGAGGGGACCGGGGAGCTGTTTTTT
TRBV19	14	TRBJ2-3	-	TRBD1	CASQGTGLTDTQYF	TGTGCCAGTCAAGGGACAGGGTTAACAGATACGCAGTATTTT
TRBV7-9	15	TRBJ2-3	-	-	CASSLGLPRTDTQYF	TGTGCCAGCAGCTTGGGGCTCCCCCGCACAGATACGCAGTATTTT
TRBV18	14	TRBJ1-2	-	-	CASSPIGENYGYTF	TGTGCCAGCTCACCCATTGGGGAGAACTATGGCTACACCTTC
TRBV7-2	14	TRBJ2-3	once	-	CASSSYVSADTQYF	TGTGCCAGCAGTTCCTACGTTTCGGCAGATACGCAGTATTTT
TRBV14	14	TRBJ1-1	-	-	CASSQAGTNTEAFF	TGTGCCAGCAGCCAAGCAGGTACGAACACTGAAGCTTTCTTT
TRBV28	13	TRBJ1-6	-	TRBD1	CASGGTVGSPLHF	TGTGCCAGCGGAGGGACAGTAGGTTCACCCCTCCACTTT
TRBV27	12	TRBJ1-2	-	-	CASSLRGLGYTF	TGTGCCAGCAGCCTGAGGGGTCTTGGCTACACCTTC
TRBV28	11	TRBJ2-1	-	TRBD2	CASSSRGNQFF	TGTGCCAGCAGTTCGCGGGGGAACCAGTTCTTC
TRBV15	15	TRBJ1-3	-	-	CATSRGAGAGNTIYF	TGTGCCACCAGCAGAGGGGCCGGGGCTGGAAACACCATATATTTT
TRBV5-6	15	TRBJ2-5	-	-	CASSLQGRGQETQYF	TGTGCCAGCAGCTTACAGGGACGGGGCCAAGAGACCCAGTACTTC
TRBV7-2	13	TRBJ1-2	-	-	CASSPSGFYGYTF	TGTGCCAGCAGTCCCTCGGGCTTCTATGGCTACACCTTC
TRBV5-1	14	TRBJ1-3	once	-	CASSPGFGGNTIYF	TGCGCCAGCAGCCCTGGTTTTGGGGGAAACACCATATATTTT
TRBV30	11	TRBJ1-5	-	-	CAWSVGQPQHF	TGTGCCTGGAGTGTAGGGCAGCCCCAGCATTTT
TRBV27	14	TRBJ1-4	-	TRBD1	CASRSTGGLEKLFF	TGTGCCAGCAGATCGACAGGGGGACTTGAAAAACTGTTTTTT
TRBV5-4	18	TRBJ2-7	-	TRBD1	CASSLGGTQGPGRSEQYF	TGTGCCAGCAGCTTGGGGGGTACACAGGGGCCGGGGAGAAGCGAGCAGTACTTC
TRBV7-9	13	TRBJ1-2	-	-	CASSLAINYGYTF	TGTGCCAGCAGCTTAGCTATTAACTATGGCTACACCTTC
TRBV4-3	19	TRBJ2-6	-	-	CASSQDFGTTYSGANVLTF	TGCGCCAGCAGCCAAGATTTTGGGACGACCTACTCTGGGGCCAACGTCCTGACTTTC
TRBV7-6	17	TRBJ2-2	-	TRBD1	CASSLQGTGRIVGELFF	TGTGCCAGCAGCTTACAAGGGACAGGGAGGATCGTCGGGGAGCTGTTTTTT
TRBV18	16	TRBJ2-6	-	-	CASSPSQPSGANVLTF	TGTGCCAGCTCACCTAGTCAACCCTCTGGGGCCAACGTCCTGACTTTC
TRBV5-6	15	TRBJ1-5	once	-	CASSLWQGVNQPQHF	TGTGCCAGCAGCTTATGGCAGGGTGTCAATCAGCCCCAGCATTTT
TRBV28	14	TRBJ1-5	-	-	CASRGTGTQQPQHF	TGTGCCAGCAGGGGAACCGGGACGCAGCAGCCCCAGCATTTT
TRBV6-6	14	TRBJ2-1	-	-	CASTAGSSYNEQFF	TGTGCCAGCACTGCCGGGAGCTCCTACAATGAGCAGTTCTTC
TRBV6-5	15	TRBJ1-1	once	TRBD1	CASSYSRGLFTEAFF	TGTGCCAGCAGTTACTCGAGGGGGCTTTTCACTGAAGCTTTCTTT
TRBV5-4	12	TRBJ1-2	once	-	CASSVQTDGYTF	TGTGCCAGCAGCGTCCAGACAGATGGCTACACCTTC
TRBV9	18	TRBJ2-6	once	TRBD1	CASRDPTGGLSGANVLTF	TGTGCCAGCAGAGACCCGACAGGGGGACTCTCTGGGGCCAACGTCCTGACTTTC
TRBV28	14	TRBJ1-6	-	TRBD1	CASSPGTGVSPLHF	TGTGCCAGCAGCCCCGGGACAGGAGTTTCACCCCTCCACTTT
TRBV3-1/TRBV3-2	15	TRBJ2-2	-	-	CASSGGTGFTGELFF	TGTGCCAGCAGCGGCGGGACGGGATTCACCGGGGAGCTGTTTTTT
TRBV5-4	15	TRBJ2-5	-	TRBD2	CASSLVAGGKETQYF	TGTGCCAGCAGCTTGGTAGCGGGGGGGAAGGAGACCCAGTACTTC
TRBV7-2	14	TRBJ1-1	-	-	CASSLGQQNTEAFF	TGTGCCAGCAGCCTCGGACAGCAGAACACTGAAGCTTTCTTT
TRBV19	13	TRBJ1-2	once	-	CASSIRTAYGYTF	TGTGCCAGTAGTATACGGACAGCCTATGGCTACACCTTC
TRBV7-3	13	TRBJ2-1	-	-	CASSSSDLNEQFF	TGTGCCAGCAGCTCCTCTGACTTAAATGAGCAGTTCTTC
TRBV5-1	14	TRBJ1-5	-	-	CASSLQGLEQPQHF	TGCGCCAGCAGCTTACAGGGTTTGGAGCAGCCCCAGCATTTT